The present T cell receptor (beta chain) was sequenced within a study of cytomegalovirus exposure and HLA in healthy donors. Trimming shortened V by 3 bases and J by 2 bases, and 8 bases separated the two germline ends. Germline V lookup: CDR1 MNHEY, CDR2 SMNVEV (reference sequence). The CDR3 is 14 residues long. Broader study findings: Earlier results showed most TCR beta V segments being productive about 90% or about 30% of the time.

On this clone: Its cognate antigen is unknown.

Vbeta (60) and Jbeta (13) primers were used in the PCR. TCRdb keeps only in-frame clones here, not all; method: immunoSEQ multiplex PCR. The sample includes 120,000 to 150,000 clones, 60% to 80% seen only once; the top ten take 1.5% to 2%. The chain joins TRBV27 to TRBJ1-5; no firm D call. The receptor was isolated from a female donor in good health and CMV-seronegative. Sequencing was performed on PBMCs. CDR3 loop: CASSFLEGNQPQHF. The CDR3 DNA reads as TGTGCCAGCAGTTTTTTAGAGGGCAATCAGCCCCAGCATTTT.